This is a list of T cell receptor beta chains from one sample in a study of response to subunit inactivated influenza vaccine. From the RT-PCR reads, TCRdb called clonotypes with MiXCR, one entry per CDR3 protein. In the table there are more than 450,000 distinct CDR3 sequences, around 10% of which are singletons. These data also featured in a second study, about T cells expressing NK-cell markers.

This material consisted of PBMCs from blood, taken on the day of vaccination. Every receptor here comes from a man over 45 who received an inactivated influenza vaccine. The CDR3 runs from the conserved cysteine through the conserved F or W. The D gene is left open where the match is weak. Some rows mark clone size as missing; the rest say once, few, many or name a class of expanded clone.

CDR3nt | CDR3aa | d_gene | abundance | j_gene | v_gene
TGCGCCAGCAGCCAAGGTGAAAACAGGGGGTCACCCCTCCACTTT | CASSQGENRGSPLHF | TRBD1 | few | TRBJ1-6 | TRBV4-3
TGCGCCAGCAGCCAAGCACCCTTGAACACCGGGGAGCTGTTTTTT | CASSQAPLNTGELFF | - | few | TRBJ2-2 | TRBV4-3
TGTGCCAGCAGTTCCGCCCTAGGGGGGGGACAGCCCCAGCATTTT | CASSSALGGGQPQHF | - | many | TRBJ1-5 | TRBV12-3/TRBV12-4
TGTGCCAGCAGCGTCGGACAACGCACTGAAGCTTTCTTT | CASSVGQRTEAFF | - | few | TRBJ1-1 | TRBV9
TGTGCCAGCAGCGAACCGGGACTCCAAGAGACCCAGTACTTC | CASSEPGLQETQYF | - | few | TRBJ2-5 | TRBV13
TGCGCCAGCAGCCAAGGGATAATCGGAGATACGCAGTATTTT | CASSQGIIGDTQYF | - | - | TRBJ2-3 | TRBV4-1
TGTGCCAGCAGCCAAGATACGGCTCGACGAGCGGGATCACCCCTCCACTTT | CASSQDTARRAGSPLHF | - | many | TRBJ1-6 | TRBV4-2
TGCGCCAGCAGCTTGCTCGGGACAGGGGACAATGAGCAGTTCTTC | CASSLLGTGDNEQFF | TRBD1 | - | TRBJ2-1 | TRBV5-1
TGCAGTGCTAGAGATCCGGACCAGGGTAGTTCACCCCTCCACTTT | CSARDPDQGSSPLHF | - | many | TRBJ1-6 | TRBV20-1
TGTGCCAGCAGCGTAGTGGCCCAGCCGACTGAAGCTTTCTTT | CASSVVAQPTEAFF | - | - | TRBJ1-1 | TRBV9
TGTGCCAGCAGCTCCGGATTACAGGGTCCCACCACAGATACGCAGTATTTT | CASSSGLQGPTTDTQYF | - | - | TRBJ2-3 | TRBV7-9
TGTGCCAGCAGCCAAGTTAGGTACACCGGGGAGCTGTTTTTT | CASSQVRYTGELFF | - | few | TRBJ2-2 | TRBV4-2
TGCGCCAGCAGCCCGAGCGGGGGGGCCAACAATGAGCAGTTCTTC | CASSPSGGANNEQFF | TRBD2 | - | TRBJ2-1 | TRBV10-2
TGCGCCAGCAGCTTGGAAGGCGACAGGGGGGGGGGCACTGAAGCTTTCTTT | CASSLEGDRGGGTEAFF | TRBD1 | few | TRBJ1-1 | TRBV5-1
TGTGCCAGCAGTTTACTGAGGGAAAACGAGCAGTACTTC | CASSLLRENEQYF | - | - | TRBJ2-7 | TRBV12-3/TRBV12-4
TGTGCCAGCAGCTTGGAAGGGGCGAAGTACACCGGGGAGCTGTTTTTT | CASSLEGAKYTGELFF | - | - | TRBJ2-2 | TRBV5-4